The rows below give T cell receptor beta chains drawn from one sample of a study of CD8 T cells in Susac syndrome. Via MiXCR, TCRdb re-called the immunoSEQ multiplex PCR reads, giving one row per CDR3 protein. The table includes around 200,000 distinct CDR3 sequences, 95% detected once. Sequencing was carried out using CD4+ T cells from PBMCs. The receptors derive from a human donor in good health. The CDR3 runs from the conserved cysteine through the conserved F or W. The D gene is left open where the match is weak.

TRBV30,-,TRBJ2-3,CAMGVSDTQYF,TGTGCCATGGGGGTGTCAGATACGCAGTATTTT
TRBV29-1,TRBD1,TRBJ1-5,CSVGGQGGQGQPQHF,TGCAGCGTAGGAGGACAGGGGGGGCAGGGTCAGCCCCAGCATTTT
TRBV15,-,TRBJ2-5,CATSKGTHQETQYF,TGTGCCACCAGCAAAGGGACACATCAAGAGACCCAGTACTTC
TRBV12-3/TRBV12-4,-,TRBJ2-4,CASSPRGSAPRDF,TGTGCCAGCAGTCCCAGGGGATCGGCCCCAAGGGACTTC
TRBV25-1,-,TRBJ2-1,CASSESSGVAVYEQFF,TGTGCCAGCAGTGAATCATCAGGGGTTGCGGTCTATGAGCAGTTCTTC
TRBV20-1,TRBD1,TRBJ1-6,CSAREMNRGFQGSPLHF,TGCAGTGCTAGAGAGATGAACAGGGGTTTTCAGGGTTCACCCCTCCACTTT
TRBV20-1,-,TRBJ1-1,CSALENTEAFF,TGCAGTGCTTTAGAGAACACTGAAGCTTTCTTT
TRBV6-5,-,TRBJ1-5,CASSSARRNQPQHF,TGTGCCAGCAGTTCGGCCAGGAGAAATCAGCCCCAGCATTTT
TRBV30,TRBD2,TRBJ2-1,CALGLAYNEQFF,TGTGCCTTAGGACTAGCCTACAATGAGCAGTTCTTC
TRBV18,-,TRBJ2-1,CASSSAWGQGNEQFF,TGTGCCAGCTCGTCGGCCTGGGGCCAAGGCAATGAGCAGTTCTTC
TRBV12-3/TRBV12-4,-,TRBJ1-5,CASSLERDQPQHF,TGTGCCAGCAGTTTGGAGCGGGACCAGCCCCAGCATTTT
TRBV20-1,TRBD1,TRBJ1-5,CSAQGGGQPQHF,TGCAGTGCTCAAGGGGGCGGTCAGCCCCAGCATTTT
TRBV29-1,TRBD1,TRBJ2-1,CSGRTGGYEQFF,TGCAGCGGCAGGACAGGGGGCTATGAGCAGTTCTTC
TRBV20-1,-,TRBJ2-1,CSAGGTVGNEQFF,TGCAGTGCGGGAGGGACAGTAGGCAATGAGCAGTTCTTC
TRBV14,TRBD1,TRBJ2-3,CASSQAPGQPRNTQYF,TGTGCCAGCAGCCAAGCCCCGGGACAGCCTAGGAATACGCAGTATTTT
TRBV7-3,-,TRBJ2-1,CASSSSGNEQFF,TGTGCCAGCAGCTCGTCAGGAAATGAGCAGTTCTTC
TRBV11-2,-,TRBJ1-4,CASSPRGRDNEKLFF,TGTGCCAGCAGCCCTCGGGGAAGGGACAATGAAAAACTGTTTTTT
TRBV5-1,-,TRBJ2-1,CASSLAVSSNEQFF,TGCGCCAGCAGCTTGGCGGTTAGTTCGAATGAGCAGTTCTTC
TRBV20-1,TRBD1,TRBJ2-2,CGGGTGLNANTGELFF,TGCGGGGGAGGGACAGGGCTGAACGCGAACACCGGGGAGCTGTTTTTT
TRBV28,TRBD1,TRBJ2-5,CASISLDRGETQYF,TGTGCCAGCATTTCTCTGGACAGGGGGGAGACCCAGTACTTC
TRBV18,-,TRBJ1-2,CASSPGPGYGYTF,TGTGCCAGCTCACCAGGTCCAGGGTATGGCTACACCTTC
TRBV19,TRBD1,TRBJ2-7,CASTGPGQGTYEQYF,TGTGCCAGTACCGGACCGGGACAGGGAACCTACGAGCAGTACTTC
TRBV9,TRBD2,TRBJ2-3,CASSPPGLAGQDTQYF,TGTGCCAGCAGCCCCCCGGGATTAGCGGGACAAGATACGCAGTATTTT
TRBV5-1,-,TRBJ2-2,CASRLNTGELFF,TGCGCCAGCAGACTGAACACCGGGGAGCTGTTTTTT
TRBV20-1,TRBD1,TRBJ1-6,CSARPADRGDSPLHF,TGCAGTGCCCGACCAGCGGACAGGGGCGATTCACCCCTCCACTTT
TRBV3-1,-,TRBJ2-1,CASSGPNEQFF,TGTGCCAGCAGTGGTCCCAATGAGCAGTTCTTC
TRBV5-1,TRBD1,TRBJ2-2,CASSAPTGALYNTGELFF,TGCGCCAGCAGCGCCCCGACAGGGGCGCTATACAACACCGGGGAGCTGTTTTTT
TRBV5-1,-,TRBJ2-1,CASSSTGDYNEQFF,TGCGCCAGCAGCTCTACAGGAGATTACAATGAGCAGTTCTTC
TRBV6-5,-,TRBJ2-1,CASSHPGEQFF,TGTGCCAGCAGCCACCCCGGTGAGCAGTTCTTC
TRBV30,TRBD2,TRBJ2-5,CAWSVGDYKHF,TGTGCCTGGAGTGTAGGGGACTACAAACACTTC
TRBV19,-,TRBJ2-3,CASRETYSSTDTQYF,TGTGCCAGTAGAGAGACATATTCTAGCACAGATACGCAGTATTTT
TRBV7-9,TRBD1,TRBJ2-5,CASSYSWDRQETQYF,TGTGCCAGCAGCTACTCGTGGGACAGACAAGAGACCCAGTACTTC
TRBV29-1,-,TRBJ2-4,CSVALGVGVKNIQYF,TGCAGCGTTGCTTTAGGGGTGGGAGTCAAAAACATTCAGTACTTC
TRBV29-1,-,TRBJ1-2,CSASRGFGYTF,TGCAGCGCCAGCCGGGGCTTTGGCTACACCTTC
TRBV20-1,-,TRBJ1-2,CSASRSYGYTF,TGCAGTGCTAGTCGAAGTTATGGCTACACCTTC
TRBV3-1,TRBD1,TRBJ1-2,CASSQVEDRVDGYTF,TGTGCCAGCAGCCAAGTCGAGGACAGGGTGGATGGCTACACCTTC
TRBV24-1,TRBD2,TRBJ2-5,CATSDQGSPGLAGVGETQYF,TGTGCCACCAGTGACCAGGGGTCACCGGGACTAGCGGGAGTCGGGGAGACCCAGTACTTC
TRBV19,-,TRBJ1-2,CASSIWDAANYGYTF,TGTGCCAGTAGTATATGGGACGCGGCTAACTATGGCTACACCTTC